Listed below are T cell receptor beta chains from one sample, sequenced in a study of Graves' ophthalmopathy and Graves' hyperthyroidism. MiXCR, run by TCRdb on the multiplex PCR reads, gives a single entry per CDR3 protein. This table holds 230,000 or so distinct CDR3 sequences, approximately 42% found once. The sample taken for sequencing was peripheral blood. The origin of the receptors is an adult man with Graves' ophthalmopathy. The CDR3 runs from the conserved cysteine through the conserved F or W. The D gene is left open where the match is weak. Not every row has a clone size; where given, it reads once, few, many or a size class.

abundance: few; v_gene: TRBV7-3; d_gene: .; j_gene: TRBJ2-6; CDR3aa: CASSFISGANVLTF; CDR3nt: TGTGCCAGCAGCTTCATATCTGGGGCCAACGTCCTGACTTTC
abundance: .; v_gene: TRBV11-3; d_gene: .; j_gene: TRBJ1-1; CDR3aa: CASSPEGEERVNTEAFF; CDR3nt: TGTGCCAGCAGCCCGGAGGGGGAGGAGAGGGTGAACACTGAAGCTTTCTTT
abundance: .; v_gene: TRBV19; d_gene: .; j_gene: TRBJ1-1; CDR3aa: CASSPHGDLNTEAFF; CDR3nt: TGTGCCAGTAGTCCCCACGGGGATTTGAACACTGAAGCTTTCTTT
abundance: few; v_gene: TRBV9; d_gene: .; j_gene: TRBJ1-1; CDR3aa: CASSGGVWAEAFF; CDR3nt: TGTGCCAGCAGCGGGGGGGTTTGGGCTGAAGCTTTCTTT
abundance: .; v_gene: TRBV9; d_gene: .; j_gene: TRBJ2-2; CDR3aa: CASSTGHDTGELFF; CDR3nt: TGTGCCAGCAGCACGGGACACGACACCGGGGAGCTGTTTTTT
abundance: .; v_gene: TRBV7-9; d_gene: .; j_gene: TRBJ2-2; CDR3aa: CASSSDRTNTGELFF; CDR3nt: TGTGCCAGCAGCTCCGACAGGACGAACACCGGGGAGCTGTTTTTT
abundance: .; v_gene: TRBV7-3; d_gene: .; j_gene: TRBJ1-5; CDR3aa: CASSLTGGPQHF; CDR3nt: TGTGCCAGCAGCTTAACGGGGGGGCCCCAGCATTTT
abundance: .; v_gene: TRBV15; d_gene: .; j_gene: TRBJ2-7; CDR3aa: CATSRRQDYEQYF; CDR3nt: TGTGCCACCAGCAGACGACAGGACTACGAGCAGTACTTC
abundance: .; v_gene: TRBV7-9; d_gene: TRBD1; j_gene: TRBJ1-1; CDR3aa: CASSYGQGLVTEAFF; CDR3nt: TGTGCCAGCAGTTACGGACAGGGTCTCGTCACTGAAGCTTTCTTT
abundance: few; v_gene: TRBV5-1; d_gene: TRBD2; j_gene: TRBJ2-2; CDR3aa: CASSLQAGMTGELFF; CDR3nt: TGCGCCAGCAGCCTTCAAGCGGGAATGACCGGGGAGCTGTTTTTT
abundance: .; v_gene: TRBV4-1; d_gene: TRBD1; j_gene: TRBJ2-7; CDR3aa: CASSQDRGHEQYF; CDR3nt: TGCGCCAGCAGCCAAGATAGGGGGCACGAGCAGTACTTC
abundance: .; v_gene: TRBV7-9; d_gene: TRBD1; j_gene: TRBJ1-5; CDR3aa: CASSLGGAGGQPQHF; CDR3nt: TGTGCCAGCAGCTTAGGAGGGGCAGGGGGTCAGCCCCAGCATTTT
abundance: .; v_gene: TRBV15; d_gene: TRBD1; j_gene: TRBJ1-2; CDR3aa: CATSRSAGGSGNTF; CDR3nt: TGTGCCACCAGCAGATCTGCAGGGGGCAGCGGAAACACCTTC
abundance: many; v_gene: TRBV25-1; d_gene: .; j_gene: TRBJ2-7; CDR3aa: CASSESALYEQYF; CDR3nt: TGTGCCAGCAGTGAATCCGCTTTGTACGAGCAGTACTTC
abundance: .; v_gene: TRBV10-3; d_gene: .; j_gene: TRBJ1-2; CDR3aa: CASSLYTSGGYTF; CDR3nt: TGTGCCAGCAGTTTATACACCTCGGGGGGCTACACCTTC
abundance: many; v_gene: TRBV7-9; d_gene: .; j_gene: TRBJ1-6; CDR3aa: CASSLEGDSPLHF; CDR3nt: TGTGCCAGCAGCTTAGAAGGGGATTCACCCCTCCACTTT
abundance: .; v_gene: TRBV7-8; d_gene: .; j_gene: TRBJ2-5; CDR3aa: CASSRPRSQGGETQYF; CDR3nt: TGTGCCAGCAGCCGCCCTAGATCACAGGGAGGCGAGACCCAGTACTTC
abundance: .; v_gene: TRBV5-8; d_gene: .; j_gene: TRBJ1-4; CDR3aa: CASSPWGGVKEKLFF; CDR3nt: TGTGCCAGCAGCCCATGGGGAGGGGTTAAAGAAAAACTGTTTTTT